The 30 T cell receptor beta chains below all came from one sample that was sequenced in a study of blood T cell repertoires in COVID-19 (TCRdb year 2020). Libraries were constructed by the immunoSEQ multiplex PCR assay. TCRdb took over this immuneACCESS table, retaining in-frame rearrangements with V and J assigned. Such tables are incomplete; in checked studies, under half of the missing clones stem from an unresolved V gene, and the remainder is unexplained. The table for this sample lists fewer than 350,000 clones; under 90% of them were counted only once. The ten largest clones represent over 4% of the sample. Sample: PBMCs or T cells enriched from blood (not recorded which). The origin of the receptors is a man in his 60s who had recovered from COVID-19.

The chain has TRBV7-2 and TRBJ2-5; 7 nucleotides match TRBD1. The junction had 16 bases not matched to a gene; V was cut back by 5 bases and J by 4 bases. The length of the CDR3 is 17 residues. The germline CDR1 and CDR2 sequences are SGHTA and FQGNSA. CDR3 nucleotide sequence: TGTGCCAGCAGCCCCGGGACAGTCCTTCTTCGCGGAGAGACCCAGTACTTC. It yields the protein CASSPGTVLLRGETQYF. Drawing the rest from reference TRBV7-2 and TRBJ2-5, the complete variable domain is GAGVSQSPSNKVTEKGKDVELRCDPISGHTALYWYRQSLGQGLEFLIYFQGNSAPDKSGLPSDRFSAERTGGSVSTLTIQRTQQEDSAVYLCASSPGTVLLRGETQYFGPGTRLLVL.

The chain links TRBV18 to TRBJ1-1; weak D call: TRBD1 (6 bases). CDR1 is KGHSH and CDR2 is LQKENI in the germline V gene. The CDR3 loop spans 16 amino acids. V was clipped by 0 bases and J by 0 bases, with 11 bases between them. The CDR3 region is CASSPPSGVMNTEAFF. Here the CDR3 DNA reads TGTGCCAGCTCACCACCGTCAGGGGTGATGAACACTGAAGCTTTCTTT.

The chain couples TRBV5-1 to TRBJ2-5; 10 bases fit TRBD2. This CDR3 comprises 15 residues. Germline V gene lookup returns CDR1 SGHRS and CDR2 YFSETQ. The V segment lost 4 bases and the J segment 5 bases; nucleotides outside the gene matches: 8. In nucleotides, the CDR3 is TGCGCCAGCAGCGGGACTAGCGTCCTCCCGGAGACCCAGTACTTC. Amino acids: CASSGTSVLPETQYF.

The V call is TRBV21-1, the J call TRBJ1-5. TRBV21-1 is given as a pseudogene. CDR3 length: 16 amino acids. CDR3 residues: CASSRPGVLGNQPQHF. CDR3 in DNA: TGTGCCAGCAGCCGCCCCGGGGTTCTAGGGAATCAGCCCCAGCATTTT.

The rearrangement joins TRBV4-3 to TRBJ1-3; D gene uncertain. Germline V gives CDR1 LGHNA, CDR2 YSLEER. The CDR3 length is 16 residues. The germline V and J ends were trimmed by 1 base and 0 bases, with 10 bases remaining between them. This chain's CDR3 is CASSQATGSSGNTIYF. The CDR3 DNA reads TGCGCCAGCAGCCAAGCGACGGGAAGCTCTGGAAACACCATATATTTT.

The chain combines TRBV6-2 or TRBV6-3 with TRBJ1-1; D gene ambiguous. V was shortened by 2 bases and J by 5 bases, with 12 bases between the two germline ends. The germline V gene encodes CDR1 MNHEY and CDR2 SVGEGT. This CDR3 has 14 amino acids. The CDR3 reads CASSYGDWVTEAFF. The DNA for the CDR3 is TGTGCCAGCAGTTACGGAGATTGGGTGACTGAAGCTTTCTTT.

The rearrangement links TRBV29-1 to TRBJ1-2; 9 bases match TRBD1. V shed 5 bases and J 5 bases; nucleotides not matched to a gene: 6. The germline gives CDR1 SQVTM, CDR2 ANQGSEA. The CDR3 loop spans 13 amino acids. The CDR3 here is CSVYTGGLYGYTF. The CDR3, as DNA: TGCAGCGTTTATACAGGGGGCTTGTATGGCTACACCTTC.

The V and J genes are TRBV4-1 and TRBJ2-7; 7 bases match TRBD2. The CDR3 totals 15 residues. J was trimmed by 5 bases and V by 1 base; bases with no gene match: 8. Germline V lookup: CDR1 MGHRA, CDR2 YSYEKL. CDR3 amino acids: CASSQAGGRGNEQYF. CDR3 bases: TGCGCCAGCAGCCAAGCCGGGGGGAGGGGCAACGAGCAGTACTTC.

V gene TRBV15 combines with J gene TRBJ1-5; 7 bases align to TRBD1. Germline V gene sequence: CDR1 LNHNV, CDR2 YYDKDF (reference sequence). The CDR3 runs 15 residues. Losses at the gene ends were 6 bases for V and 1 base for J; bases not matched to a gene: 6. The CDR3 DNA follows: TGTGCCACCAGAAAAAGGACAGGCAGCAATCAGCCCCAGCATTTT. This codes for CATRKRTGSNQPQHF.

This clone was picked up one time. The genes are TRBV5-5 and TRBJ1-3; 8 bases are shared with TRBD1. Germline-derived CDR1 and CDR2 are SGHKS and YYEKEE (reference sequence). V lost 0 bases to trimming and J lost 3 bases; unmatched junction nucleotides: 5. The CDR3 length is 16 residues. The CDR3 nucleotides read TGTGCCAGCAGCTTGGCGACCGGGACAGGTGGAAACACCATATATTTT. This gives the protein CASSLATGTGGNTIYF.

This chain links TRBV5-4 with TRBJ2-7, with D possibly TRBD2 on 7 matching bases. Germline values: CDR1 SGHNT, CDR2 YYREEE (reference sequence). Trimming pared 4 bases from V and 2 bases from J, leaving 19 bases between. The CDR3 is 16 residues long. CDR3: CASSKGGDISTYEQYF. CDR3 bases: TGTGCCAGCAGCAAGGGAGGGGACATCTCGACCTACGAGCAGTACTTC. The variable domain in full, completed from reference TRBV5-4 and TRBJ2-7, reads ETGVTQSPTHLIKTRGQQVTLRCSSQSGHNTVSWYQQALGQGPQFIFQYYREEENGRGNFPPRFSGLQFPNYSSELNVNALELDDSALYLCASSKGGDISTYEQYFGPGTRLTVT.

The rearrangement joins TRBV18 to TRBJ2-5, with 8 bases lining up with TRBD1. V lost 0 bases to trimming and J lost 5 bases; unmatched junction nucleotides: 8. CDR3 length equals 16 residues. The germline CDR1 and CDR2 sequences are KGHSH and LQKENI. CDR3 sequence (DNA): TGTGCCAGCTCACCACCGCTTCAGGGGGCAGGGGAGACCCAGTACTTC. This translates into CASSPPLQGAGETQYF.

In this sample, this clone turned up once. This chain joins TRBV11-2 and TRBJ2-7; TRBD2 is a possible D gene (5 bases). Germline assignment: CDR1 SGHAT and CDR2 FQNNGV. The V end was cut by 1 base, the J end by 1 base, with 11 bases between. CDR3 length: 15 amino acids. In DNA form, the CDR3 reads TGTGCCAGCAGCTTAGGGCTACTAGTTTCCTACGAGCAGTACTTC. Protein product: CASSLGLLVSYEQYF.

The CDR3, as DNA: TGTGCCAGCAGCCAAGAGACGGGAGGGTACGAGCAGTACTTC. It is translated as CASSQETGGYEQYF. The V and J genes are TRBV14 and TRBJ2-7; 8 bases fit TRBD2. This CDR3 contains 14 residues. Per the germline V gene, CDR1 is SGHDN and CDR2 is FVKESK. V lost 0 bases, J lost 4 bases, and 2 bases stayed unmatched.

The chain has TRBV12-3 or TRBV12-4 and TRBJ1-1; no firm D call. The ends were cut back, 7 bases at V and 5 bases at J, with 14 bases in the middle. The CDR3 runs 13 residues. CDR3 DNA sequence: TGTGCCAGCACCTTACCCCGGGGAACTGAAGCTTTCTTT. Translating it yields CASTLPRGTEAFF.

This clone was seen just once. CDR3 sequence reads: CASSLRLRREGARETEAFF. As DNA, the CDR3 is TGTGCCAGCAGCTTGCGGTTAAGGCGGGAGGGGGCTCGGGAGACTGAAGCTTTCTTT. This rearrangement joins TRBV5-4 to TRBJ1-1, with 7 bases identical to TRBD1. This CDR3 is 19 amino acids long. Trimming cost V 1 base and J 5 bases; bases outside gene matches: 20. Germline CDR1 reads SGHNT; CDR2 reads YYREEE (reference sequence).

This clone was seen a few times. V is TRBV7-9 and J is TRBJ1-3; a weak D match, TRBD1 (6 bases). Germline loops: CDR1 SEHNR, CDR2 FQNEAQ (reference sequence). The CDR3 totals 16 residues. Trimming cost V 3 bases and J 0 bases, with 12 bases left between them. CDR3 residues: CASSLQGHSSGNTIYF. The CDR3, as DNA: TGTGCCAGCAGCTTGCAGGGACATAGCTCTGGAAACACCATATATTTT.

The chain uses TRBV18 and TRBJ1-1, with 8 bases fitting TRBD1. V trimming: 2 bases; J trimming: 5 bases; junction bases outside the gene matches: 10. This CDR3 has 16 amino acids. Germline V lookup: CDR1 KGHSH, CDR2 LQKENI. The CDR3 region is CASSPLDQGAYTEAFF. DNA for the CDR3: TGTGCCAGCTCACCATTAGATCAGGGGGCGTATACTGAAGCTTTCTTT. Looking up the rest from reference TRBV18 and TRBJ1-1 gives the full variable domain: NAGVMQNPRHLVRRRGQEARLRCSPMKGHSHVYWYRQLPEEGLKFMVYLQKENIIDESGMPKERFSAEFPKEGPSILRIQQVVRGDSAAYFCASSPLDQGAYTEAFFGQGTRLTVV.

The gene calls are TRBV7-3 and TRBJ2-1, with a tentative D call TRBD1 (5 bases). Per germline, CDR1 SGHTA and CDR2 FQGTGA. CDR3 size: 12 residues. V dropped 0 bases and J dropped 9 bases, with 6 bases sitting between them. The CDR3 nucleotides read TGTGCCAGCAGCTTAACGGGGCTTGAGCAGTTCTTC. Translated, it gives CASSLTGLEQFF.

V and J are TRBV3-1 (or the pseudogene TRBV3-2) and TRBJ2-2; D gene ambiguous. Trimming stripped 7 bases from V and 5 bases from J, with 17 bases between. This CDR3 has 15 amino acids. CDR1 is LGHDT, CDR2 YNNKEL, per germline (reference sequence). CDR3 in amino acids: CASTARLGITGELFF. For the CDR3, the DNA is TGTGCCAGCACCGCCCGACTTGGCATAACCGGGGAGCTGTTTTTT.

This clone was seen just once. V gene TRBV7-3 combines with J gene TRBJ2-1, with D uncertain. With 5 bases removed from V and 2 bases from J, the gap between germline ends came to 10 bases. Germline CDR1 reads SGHTA; CDR2 reads FQGTGA. The CDR3 contains 14 residues. CDR3 residues: CASSLTHAYNEQFF. For the CDR3, the DNA is TGTGCCAGCAGCCTCACACACGCCTACAATGAGCAGTTCTTC.

The J gene is TRBJ1-2, the V gene TRBV29-1; 12 bases map to TRBD1. The CDR3 has 14 residues. With V trimmed by 1 base and J by 8 bases, 5 bases remained unmatched. Looked up from germline, CDR1 is SQVTM and CDR2 is ANQGSEA. CDR3 amino acids: CSVEGDRGRNGYTF. The CDR3 DNA reads as TGCAGCGTTGAAGGGGACAGGGGGCGAAACGGCTACACCTTC.

The chain uses TRBV7-3 and TRBJ2-2; 8 bases map to TRBD2. The V segment lost 3 bases and the J segment 8 bases; nucleotides outside the gene matches: 11. The CDR3 spans 16 residues. Looked up from germline, CDR1 is SGHTA and CDR2 is FQGTGA. The CDR3 is CASSLRDGRDRGELFF. DNA of the CDR3: TGTGCCAGCAGCTTGCGGGACGGGAGGGACCGAGGGGAGCTGTTTTTT.

The J gene is TRBJ2-7, the V gene TRBV6-5, with TRBD2 matching over 8 bases. The CDR3 totals 14 residues. Germline V gene lookup returns CDR1 MNHEY and CDR2 SVGAGI. V shed 0 bases and J 3 bases; nucleotides not matched to a gene: 1. CDR3 region: CASSYSSGGYEQYF. Written as DNA, the CDR3 is TGTGCCAGCAGTTACTCGAGCGGGGGCTACGAGCAGTACTTC.

This clone was counted a few times. The rearrangement uses TRBV7-3 and TRBJ2-2; perhaps TRBD2 as D (6 bases). CDR1 and CDR2 (germline): SGHTA, FQGTGA. V gave up 3 bases and J gave up 1 base, with 12 bases separating them. CDR3 length equals 16 residues. Here the CDR3 DNA reads TGTGCCAGCAGCTTCCTCGGGACTGGGAACACCGGGGAGCTGTTTTTT. It encodes CASSFLGTGNTGELFF.

The chain employs TRBV7-3 and TRBJ1-6; D possibly corresponds to TRBD1 (5 bases). Trimming took off 1 base at V and 10 bases at J, with 14 bases between the two ends. The CDR3 totals 15 residues. Germline CDR1 is SGHTA and CDR2 is FQGTGA. The CDR3 spells CASSLNAGIVSPLHF. As DNA, the CDR3 is TGTGCCAGCAGCTTAAATGCAGGGATAGTGTCACCCCTCCACTTT.

This clone occurred once. The chain combines TRBV29-1 with TRBJ2-1; 7 positions agree with TRBD2. Germline V gene lookup returns CDR1 SQVTM and CDR2 ANQGSEA. This CDR3 has 14 residues. The V and J ends lost 7 bases and 0 bases, in that order; junction bases with no gene match: 6. Here the CDR3 DNA reads TGCAGCGCGACCAGCGGGAACTCCTACAATGAGCAGTTCTTC. This encodes CSATSGNSYNEQFF.

This chain joins TRBV6-2 or TRBV6-3 and TRBJ1-2, with TRBD1 identical over 7 bases. The CDR3 sequence is 14 residues long. Germline CDR1 reads MNHEY; CDR2 reads SVGEGT. J was trimmed by 4 bases and V by 5 bases; bases with no gene match: 7. CDR3 amino acids: CASSRMGQTYGYTF. The CDR3 bases are TGTGCCAGCAGTCGGATGGGACAGACCTATGGCTACACCTTC.

The V call is TRBV4-1, the J call TRBJ2-1; perhaps TRBD1 as D (5 bases). Trimming shortened V by 1 base and J by 0 bases, and 10 bases separated the two germline ends. This CDR3 comprises 16 residues. The germline V gene has CDR1 MGHRA and CDR2 YSYEKL. CDR3 bases: TGCGCCAGCAGCCAAGGTCAGGGAACCTCCTACAATGAGCAGTTCTTC. This codes for CASSQGQGTSYNEQFF.

The chain couples TRBV5-1 to TRBJ2-7; the match to TRBD1 covers 7 bases. The CDR3 has 15 amino acids. Trimming at V came to 0 bases and at J to 4 bases, leaving 7 bases not matched to a gene. The germline V gene encodes CDR1 SGHRS and CDR2 YFSETQ. The CDR3 DNA follows: TGCGCCAGCAGCTTGGCACAGGGGTTTTCTTACGAGCAGTACTTC. Protein: CASSLAQGFSYEQYF.